Following are 28 T cell receptor beta chains from one sample sequenced in a study of control samples from healthy donors and cancer patients. Measured with immunoSEQ multiplex PCR; TCRdb has only the in-frame clones, and not every one. The sample includes about 92,000 clones, almost 85% of them seen just once. Specimen: blood. The receptors shown here come from a woman aged 60 to 75 in good health.

The V and J genes are TRBV29-1 and TRBJ1-1; D unresolved. CDR3 length: 12 residues. CDR1 and CDR2 (germline): SQVTM, ANQGSEA. V lost 4 bases to trimming and J lost 1 base, with 7 bases between them. CDR3: CSVVGTNTEAFF. The CDR3 DNA sequence: TGCAGCGTTGTAGGCACGAACACTGAAGCTTTCTTT.

This sequence joins TRBV2 and TRBJ2-5; 9 bases line up with TRBD2. Losses at the gene ends were 6 bases for V and 4 bases for J; bases not matched to a gene: 9. The CDR3 totals 15 residues. Germline CDR1 and CDR2: SNHLY and FYNNEI. As DNA, the CDR3 is TGTGCCAGCAGGGCCACACGTAGCGGGGGAGAGACCCAGTACTTC. Translated: CASRATRSGGETQYF.

The rearrangement links TRBV27 to TRBJ2-1, with 16 positions matching TRBD2. Germline lookup yields CDR1 MNHEY and CDR2 SMNVEV (reference sequence). The CDR3 has 17 residues. J lost 8 bases, V lost 1 base, and 5 bases had no gene match. In DNA, the CDR3 is TGTGCCAGCAGTTTATACGGGACTAGCGGGAGGGCCTATGAGCAGTTCTTC. It specifies CASSLYGTSGRAYEQFF.

The chain recombines TRBV9 with TRBJ1-6; a weak D match, TRBD1 (5 bases). The CDR3 covers 16 residues. CDR1 and CDR2 from the germline V gene are SGDLS and YYNGEE. Trimming removed 0 bases at V and 4 bases at J, with 11 bases between. The CDR3 DNA reads TGTGCCAGCAGCGTAGGAGGGGCTGAGTATAATTCACCCCTCCACTTT. Its protein product is CASSVGGAEYNSPLHF.

V gene TRBV18 combines with J gene TRBJ2-5; the match to TRBD1 covers 7 bases. The CDR3 sequence is 13 residues long. V lost 3 bases to trimming and J lost 2 bases; unmatched junction nucleotides: 0. Per the germline V gene, CDR1 is KGHSH and CDR2 is LQKENI. The DNA for the CDR3 is TGTGCCAGCTCACCGGGACAGCAAGAGACCCAGTACTTC. Its translation is CASSPGQQETQYF.

The chain couples TRBV2 to TRBJ1-1; the D gene is possibly TRBD1 (5 bases). The V gene lost 6 bases and the J gene lost 2 bases, with 13 bases spanning the gap. Per germline, CDR1 SNHLY and CDR2 FYNNEI. The CDR3 spans 14 residues. The CDR3 reads CASRAATENTEAFF. The CDR3 DNA follows: TGTGCCAGCAGGGCTGCGACAGAAAACACTGAAGCTTTCTTT.

The rearrangement links TRBV5-6 to TRBJ2-5; TRBD1 might be the D (5 bases). Germline loops: CDR1 SGHDT, CDR2 YYEEEE. The CDR3 is made up of 15 amino acids. Trimming pared 0 bases from V and 1 base from J, leaving 10 bases between. CDR3 nucleotides: TGTGCCAGCAGCTTGGGGCAGGGAATCCAAGAGACCCAGTACTTC. Protein: CASSLGQGIQETQYF.

The chain links TRBV6-1 to TRBJ2-7; D may correspond to TRBD1 or TRBD2 (6 bases each). Germline CDR1 and CDR2: MNHNS and SASEGT. V was cut by 2 bases and J by 2 bases, with 10 bases left in between. The CDR3 has 14 amino acids. The CDR3 here is CASSEFRGPYEQYF. For the CDR3, the DNA is TGTGCCAGCAGTGAATTCCGGGGGCCCTACGAGCAGTACTTC.

DNA of the CDR3: TGCAGCATCCCCCGCGGGGGGACTCAAGAGACCCAGTACTTC. Translation gives CSIPRGGTQETQYF. V usage is TRBV29-1 and J usage is TRBJ2-5; 8 bases fit TRBD2. V was pared by 8 bases and J by 2 bases, with 10 bases of the junction left unmatched. This CDR3 has 14 residues. From germline, CDR1 is SQVTM and CDR2 ANQGSEA.

The chain uses TRBV7-9 and TRBJ2-3, with D uncertain. Germline values: CDR1 SEHNR, CDR2 FQNEAQ (reference sequence). Trimming took off 1 base at V and 0 bases at J, with 11 bases between the two ends. CDR3 length equals 16 residues. DNA for the CDR3: TGTGCCAGCAGCTTAGGGGTTAGCTCCAGCACAGATACGCAGTATTTT. It is translated as CASSLGVSSSTDTQYF. The full variable domain, completed using reference TRBV7-9 and TRBJ2-3, is DTGVSQNPRHKITKRGQNVTFRCDPISEHNRLYWYRQTLGQGPEFLTYFQNEAQLEKSRLLSDRFSAERPKGSFSTLEIQRTEQGDSAMYLCASSLGVSSSTDTQYFGPGTRLTVL.

The chain has TRBV18 and TRBJ1-1; 7 nucleotides align to TRBD1. CDR1 and CDR2 (germline): KGHSH, LQKENI. The CDR3 contains 14 residues. The J segment lost 8 bases and the V segment lost 3 bases, leaving 9 bases of the junction unmatched. The CDR3 here is CASSPRRDSYEAFF. Here the CDR3 DNA reads TGTGCCAGCTCACCCCGCCGGGACAGTTACGAAGCTTTCTTT.

This clone was found a few times. This sequence joins TRBV27 and TRBJ1-2; no clear D gene. The CDR3 loop spans 16 amino acids. Germline V gene lookup returns CDR1 MNHEY and CDR2 SMNVEV (reference sequence). The V and J ends lost 0 bases and 5 bases respectively, with 16 bases between them. In DNA, the CDR3 is TGTGCCAGCAGTTTATCGTTCACAGATCTCCGTTATGGCTACACCTTC. The encoded protein is CASSLSFTDLRYGYTF.

V usage is TRBV27 and J usage is TRBJ2-3; no definite D call. Deletions cut 1 base from V and 0 bases from J, with 8 bases between. Germline CDR1 and CDR2: MNHEY and SMNVEV (reference sequence). The CDR3 has 15 amino acids. CDR3 DNA sequence: TGTGCCAGCAGTTTATTCGCGCCTAGCACAGATACGCAGTATTTT. It yields the protein CASSLFAPSTDTQYF.

The chain couples TRBV7-9 to TRBJ2-3; D is uncertain. Germline values: CDR1 SEHNR, CDR2 FQNEAQ (reference sequence). Deletions cut 1 base from V and 4 bases from J, with 12 bases between. The CDR3 spans 15 residues. CDR3 loop: CASSLGVVGADTQYF. The CDR3 DNA sequence: TGTGCCAGCAGCTTAGGGGTAGTAGGCGCAGATACGCAGTATTTT.

The genes are TRBV5-1 and TRBJ1-1; perhaps TRBD1 as D (6 bases). The CDR3 spans 14 residues. Trimming cost V 4 bases and J 1 base, with 11 bases left between them. Germline V gene lookup returns CDR1 SGHRS and CDR2 YFSETQ. CDR3 protein: CASSAGQPNTEAFF. The CDR3 nucleotides are TGCGCCAGCAGCGCTGGACAGCCGAACACTGAAGCTTTCTTT.

This CDR3 is CASSWEMSGANIQYF. The CDR3 DNA follows: TGTGCCAGCAGCTGGGAGATGAGCGGGGCAAACATTCAGTACTTC. V is TRBV3-1 (or the pseudogene TRBV3-2) and J is TRBJ2-4, with 7 bases fitting TRBD2. From germline, CDR1 is LGHDT and CDR2 YNNKEL (reference sequence). The trim removed 5 bases at V and 6 bases at J, leaving 10 bases unmatched. The CDR3 has 15 amino acids.

This clone occurred a few times. The chain has TRBV10-3 and TRBJ2-7, with D possibly being TRBD1 (6 bases). The CDR3 contains 12 residues. Trimming took 4 bases from V and 4 from J, leaving 8 bases between them. CDR1 and CDR2 (germline): ENHRY, SYGVKD. The CDR3 region has the DNA TGTGCCATCAGTGGAACAGGGTACGAGCAGTACTTC. This encodes CAISGTGYEQYF.

The V gene is TRBV29-1, the J gene TRBJ2-3; a possible D gene is TRBD1 (6 bases). This CDR3 region has 13 residues. CDR1 is SQVTM, CDR2 ANQGSEA, per germline. The V end was cut by 6 bases, the J end by 4 bases, with 14 bases between. The CDR3 sequence is CSVSRGLADTQYF. The CDR3 coding sequence is TGCAGCGTGAGCAGGGGATTAGCAGATACGCAGTATTTT.

This sequence joins TRBV18 and TRBJ2-3; 9 nucleotides align to TRBD1. The CDR3 is 16 amino acids. Unmatched junction bases numbered 5, after V lost 4 bases and J lost 0 bases. Looked up from germline, CDR1 is KGHSH and CDR2 is LQKENI. This chain's CDR3 is CASSRQGELSTDTQYF. The CDR3 DNA reads as TGTGCCAGCTCACGACAGGGGGAGCTTAGCACAGATACGCAGTATTTT.

The chain uses TRBV5-1 and TRBJ2-7, with 11 bases lining up with TRBD2. V trimming: 4 bases; J trimming: 7 bases; junction bases outside the gene matches: 10. CDR1 is SGHRS and CDR2 is YFSETQ in the germline V gene. This CDR3 is built from 15 residues. CDR3 amino acids: CASSALAGGLGEQYF. The CDR3 DNA is TGCGCCAGCAGCGCCCTAGCGGGAGGTTTAGGGGAGCAGTACTTC.

The V gene is TRBV7-8, the J gene TRBJ1-3; TRBD1 matches 11 bases. This CDR3 has 16 amino acids. With V trimmed by 1 base and J by 5 bases, 4 bases remained unmatched. The V gene's germline CDR1 is SGHVS and CDR2 FQNEAQ. This CDR3 reads CASSLGGQGARNTIYF. CDR3 coding DNA: TGTGCCAGCAGCTTAGGAGGACAGGGGGCCAGAAACACCATATATTTT.

The chain uses TRBV7-8 and TRBJ1-4; 12 nucleotides match TRBD1. Germline CDR1 reads SGHVS; CDR2 reads FQNEAQ. Trimming cost V 4 bases and J 7 bases; bases outside gene matches: 4. The CDR3 loop spans 15 amino acids. The CDR3 is CASSSRDRGREKLFF. The CDR3 coding sequence is TGTGCCAGCAGCTCGCGGGACAGGGGGCGTGAAAAACTGTTTTTT. The full variable domain, completed using reference TRBV7-8 and TRBJ1-4, is GAGVSQSPRYKVAKRGQDVALRCDPISGHVSLFWYQQALGQGPEFLTYFQNEAQLDKSGLPSDRFFAERPEGSVSTLKIQRTQQEDSAVYLCASSSRDRGREKLFFGSGTQLSVL.

This clone occurred a few times. The J gene is TRBJ2-3, the V gene TRBV7-2; possibly TRBD2 for D (6 bases). Trimming stripped 5 bases from V and 0 bases from J, with 15 bases between. This CDR3 is 16 amino acids long. CDR1 is SGHTA and CDR2 is FQGNSA in the germline V gene. CDR3 loop: CASSNTGGPSTDTQYF. Here the CDR3 DNA reads TGTGCCAGCAGCAATACCGGGGGACCAAGCACAGATACGCAGTATTTT. Full variable domain (missing parts from reference TRBV7-2 and TRBJ2-3): GAGVSQSPSNKVTEKGKDVELRCDPISGHTALYWYRQSLGQGLEFLIYFQGNSAPDKSGLPSDRFSAERTGGSVSTLTIQRTQQEDSAVYLCASSNTGGPSTDTQYFGPGTRLTVL.

The chain is built from TRBV19 and TRBJ2-7; D possibly corresponds to TRBD2 (6 bases). Germline V lookup: CDR1 LNHDA, CDR2 SQIVND (reference sequence). This CDR3 has 14 amino acids. V was clipped by 4 bases and J by 2 bases, with 12 bases between them. CDR3 amino acids: CASSTGTLPYEQYF. Here the CDR3 DNA reads TGTGCCAGTAGTACCGGGACTCTTCCCTACGAGCAGTACTTC.

The rearrangement links TRBV4-1 to TRBJ1-5, with D possibly being TRBD1 (5 bases). CDR3 length: 16 residues. Trimming cost V 3 bases and J 1 base, with 13 bases left between them. The germline gives CDR1 MGHRA, CDR2 YSYEKL. CDR3 coding DNA: TGCGCCAGCAGCCACTTGTCGGGGGGAAGCAATCAGCCCCAGCATTTT. Translated, it gives CASSHLSGGSNQPQHF.

This clone is a singleton in its sample. The chain has TRBV2 and TRBJ2-3; maybe TRBD2 (6 bases). The CDR3 is made up of 14 amino acids. CDR1 is SNHLY and CDR2 is FYNNEI in the germline V gene. Trimming removed 4 bases from V and 1 base from J, with 9 bases in between. CDR3 sequence reads: CASSGTSRTDTQYF. The DNA for the CDR3 is TGTGCCAGCAGTGGTACTAGCCGCACAGATACGCAGTATTTT.

The CDR3 sequence is CASSLGSGGREQYF. CDR3 in DNA: TGTGCCAGCAGCTTAGGTAGCGGGGGACGCGAGCAGTACTTC. This chain connects TRBV7-2 to TRBJ2-7; 9 bases match TRBD2. CDR3 length equals 14 residues. Germline assignment: CDR1 SGHTA and CDR2 FQGNSA. The trim removed 1 base at V and 6 bases at J, leaving 4 bases unmatched.

The rearrangement joins TRBV9 to TRBJ2-1, with D possibly TRBD2 on 7 matching bases. The V end was cut by 0 bases, the J end by 10 bases, with 29 bases between. Per germline, CDR1 SGDLS and CDR2 YYNGEE. The CDR3 contains 19 residues. The CDR3 DNA sequence: TGTGCCAGCAGCGTAGCTACTTATACGGGGGGCCGTTACTCAGGGGAGCAGTTCTTC. The encoded protein is CASSVATYTGGRYSGEQFF.